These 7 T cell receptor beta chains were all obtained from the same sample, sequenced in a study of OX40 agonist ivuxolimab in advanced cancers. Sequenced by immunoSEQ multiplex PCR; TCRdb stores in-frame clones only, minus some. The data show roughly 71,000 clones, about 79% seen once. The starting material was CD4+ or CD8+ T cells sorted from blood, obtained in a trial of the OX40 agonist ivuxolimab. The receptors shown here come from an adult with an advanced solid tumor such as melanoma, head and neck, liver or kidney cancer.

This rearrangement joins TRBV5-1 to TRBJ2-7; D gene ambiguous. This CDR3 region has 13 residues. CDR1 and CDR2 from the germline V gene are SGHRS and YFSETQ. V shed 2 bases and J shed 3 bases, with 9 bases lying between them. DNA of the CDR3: TGCGCCAGCAGCTTAGGAGACGGCTACGAGCAGTACTTC. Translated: CASSLGDGYEQYF.

The CDR3 is CASSLGGFSYEQYF. CDR3 coding DNA: TGTGCCAGCAGCTTGGGCGGTTTCTCCTACGAGCAGTACTTC. The chain employs TRBV5-6 and TRBJ2-7; the D is unclear. CDR1 is SGHDT and CDR2 is YYEEEE in the germline V gene. The CDR3 runs to 14 residues. Trimming removed 0 bases at V and 0 bases at J, with 7 bases between.

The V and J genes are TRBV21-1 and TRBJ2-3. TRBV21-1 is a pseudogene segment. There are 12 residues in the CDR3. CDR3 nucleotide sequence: TGTGCCAGCCATCATAGGACGGATACGCAGTATTTT. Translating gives CASHHRTDTQYF.

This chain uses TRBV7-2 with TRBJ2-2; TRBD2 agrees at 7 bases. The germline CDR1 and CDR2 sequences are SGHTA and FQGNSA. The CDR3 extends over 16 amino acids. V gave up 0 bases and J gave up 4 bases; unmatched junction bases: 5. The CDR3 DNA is TGTGCCAGCAGCTTAGCCGCTAGCGGATCCACCGGGGAGCTGTTTTTT. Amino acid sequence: CASSLAASGSTGELFF.

The CDR3 DNA reads as TGTGCCAGCAGCGTAGCCCTGAACACTGAAGCTTTCTTT. This codes for CASSVALNTEAFF. J is TRBJ1-1 and V is TRBV9, with D unresolved. Germline assignment: CDR1 SGDLS and CDR2 YYNGEE. The CDR3 sequence is 13 residues long. Trimming stripped 0 bases from V and 0 bases from J, with 3 bases between.

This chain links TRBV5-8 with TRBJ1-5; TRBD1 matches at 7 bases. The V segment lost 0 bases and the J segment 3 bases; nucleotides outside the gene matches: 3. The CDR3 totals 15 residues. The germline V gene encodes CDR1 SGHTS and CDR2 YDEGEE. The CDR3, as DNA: TGTGCCAGCAGCTTGGGCGACAGGGCCAATCAGCCCCAGCATTTT. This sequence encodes CASSLGDRANQPQHF.

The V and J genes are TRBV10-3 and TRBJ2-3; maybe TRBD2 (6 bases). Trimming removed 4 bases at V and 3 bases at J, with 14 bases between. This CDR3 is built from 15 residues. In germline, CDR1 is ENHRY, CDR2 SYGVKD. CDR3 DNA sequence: TGTGCCATCAGTGTGACTGTGGGAGGTACAGATACGCAGTATTTT. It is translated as CAISVTVGGTDTQYF.